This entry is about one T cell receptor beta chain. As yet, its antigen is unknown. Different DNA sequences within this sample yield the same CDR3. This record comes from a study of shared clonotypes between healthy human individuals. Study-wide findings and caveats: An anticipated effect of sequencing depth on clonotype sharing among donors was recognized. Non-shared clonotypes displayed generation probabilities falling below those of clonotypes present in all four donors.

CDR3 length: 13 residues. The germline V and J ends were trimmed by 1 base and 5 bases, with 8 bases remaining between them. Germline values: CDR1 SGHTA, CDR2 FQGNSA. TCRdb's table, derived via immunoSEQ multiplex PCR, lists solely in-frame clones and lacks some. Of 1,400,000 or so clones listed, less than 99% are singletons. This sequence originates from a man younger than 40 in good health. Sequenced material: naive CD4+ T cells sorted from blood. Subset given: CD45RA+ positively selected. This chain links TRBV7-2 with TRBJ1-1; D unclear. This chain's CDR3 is CASSLVGWTEAFF. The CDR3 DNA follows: TGTGCCAGCAGCTTAGTTGGTTGGACTGAAGCTTTCTTT. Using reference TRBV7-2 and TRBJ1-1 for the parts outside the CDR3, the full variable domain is GAGVSQSPSNKVTEKGKDVELRCDPISGHTALYWYRQSLGQGLEFLIYFQGNSAPDKSGLPSDRFSAERTGGSVSTLTIQRTQQEDSAVYLCASSLVGWTEAFFGQGTRLTVV.